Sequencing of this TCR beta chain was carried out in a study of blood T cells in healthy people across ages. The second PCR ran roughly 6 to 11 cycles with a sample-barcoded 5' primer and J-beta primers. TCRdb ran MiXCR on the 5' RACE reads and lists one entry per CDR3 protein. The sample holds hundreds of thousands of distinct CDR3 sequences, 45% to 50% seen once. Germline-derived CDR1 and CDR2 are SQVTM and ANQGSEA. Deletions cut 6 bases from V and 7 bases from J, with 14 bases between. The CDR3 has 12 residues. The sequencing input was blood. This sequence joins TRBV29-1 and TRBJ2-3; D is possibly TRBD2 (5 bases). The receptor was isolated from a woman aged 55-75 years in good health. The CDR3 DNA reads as TGCAGCGTAAACCACGGGGTGAATACGCAGTATTTT. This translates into CSVNHGVNTQYF.